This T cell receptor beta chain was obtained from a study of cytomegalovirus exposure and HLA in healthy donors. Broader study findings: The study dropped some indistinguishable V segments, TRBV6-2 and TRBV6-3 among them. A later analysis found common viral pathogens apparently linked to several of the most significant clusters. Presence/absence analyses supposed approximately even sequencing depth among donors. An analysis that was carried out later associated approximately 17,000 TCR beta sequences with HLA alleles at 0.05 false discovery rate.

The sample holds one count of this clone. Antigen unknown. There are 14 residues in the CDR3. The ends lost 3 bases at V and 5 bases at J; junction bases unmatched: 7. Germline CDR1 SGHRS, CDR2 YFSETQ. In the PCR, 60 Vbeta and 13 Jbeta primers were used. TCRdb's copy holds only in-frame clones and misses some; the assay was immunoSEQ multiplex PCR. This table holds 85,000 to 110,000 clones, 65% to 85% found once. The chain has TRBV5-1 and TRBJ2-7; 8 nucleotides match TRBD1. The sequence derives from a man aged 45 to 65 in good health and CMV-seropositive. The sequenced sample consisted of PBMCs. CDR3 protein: CASSSGQGTDEQYF. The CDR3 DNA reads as TGCGCCAGCAGCTCTGGACAGGGAACAGACGAGCAGTACTTC. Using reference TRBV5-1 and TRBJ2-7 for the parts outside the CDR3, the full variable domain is KAGVTQTPRYLIKTRGQQVTLSCSPISGHRSVSWYQQTPGQGLQFLFEYFSETQRNKGNFPGRFSGRQFSNSRSEMNVSTLELGDSALYLCASSSGQGTDEQYFGPGTRLTVT.